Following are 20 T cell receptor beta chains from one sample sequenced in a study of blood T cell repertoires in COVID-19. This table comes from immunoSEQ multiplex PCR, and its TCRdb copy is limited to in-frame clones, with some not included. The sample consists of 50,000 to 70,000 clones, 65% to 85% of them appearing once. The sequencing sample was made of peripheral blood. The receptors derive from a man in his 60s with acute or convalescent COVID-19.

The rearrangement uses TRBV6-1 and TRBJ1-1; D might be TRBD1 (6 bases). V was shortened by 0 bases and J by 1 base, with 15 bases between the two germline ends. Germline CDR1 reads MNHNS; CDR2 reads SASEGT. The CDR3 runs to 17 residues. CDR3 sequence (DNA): TGTGCCAGCAGTGAAGCGCTTGGGGGGGCCCGGAACACTGAAGCTTTCTTT. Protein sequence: CASSEALGGARNTEAFF.

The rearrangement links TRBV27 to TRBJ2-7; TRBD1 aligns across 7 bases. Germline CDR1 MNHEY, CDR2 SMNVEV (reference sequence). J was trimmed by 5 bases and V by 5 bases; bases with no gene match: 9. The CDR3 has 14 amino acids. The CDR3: CASSPWDSGNEQYF. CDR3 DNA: TGTGCCAGCAGTCCCTGGGACAGCGGAAACGAGCAGTACTTC.

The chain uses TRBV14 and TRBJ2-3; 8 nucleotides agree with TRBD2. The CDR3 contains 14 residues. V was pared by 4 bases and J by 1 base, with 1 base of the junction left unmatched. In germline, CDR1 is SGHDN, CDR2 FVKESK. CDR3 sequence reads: CASSRRGGTDTQYF. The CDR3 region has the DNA TGTGCCAGCAGCCGGCGGGGGGGCACAGATACGCAGTATTTT.

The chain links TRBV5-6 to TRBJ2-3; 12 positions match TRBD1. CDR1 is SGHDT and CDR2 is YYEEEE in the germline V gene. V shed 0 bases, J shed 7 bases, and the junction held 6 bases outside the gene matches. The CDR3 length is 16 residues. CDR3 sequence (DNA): TGTGCCAGCAGCTTGGGGGACAGGGGGCGGGTGAATACGCAGTATTTT. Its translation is CASSLGDRGRVNTQYF.

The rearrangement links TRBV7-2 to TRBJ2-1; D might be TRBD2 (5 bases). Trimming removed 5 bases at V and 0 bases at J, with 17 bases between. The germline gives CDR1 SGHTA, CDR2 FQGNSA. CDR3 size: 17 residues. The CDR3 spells CASSPRTRLSSYNEQFF. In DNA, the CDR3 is TGTGCCAGCAGCCCCCGGACTCGCTTAAGCTCCTACAATGAGCAGTTCTTC.

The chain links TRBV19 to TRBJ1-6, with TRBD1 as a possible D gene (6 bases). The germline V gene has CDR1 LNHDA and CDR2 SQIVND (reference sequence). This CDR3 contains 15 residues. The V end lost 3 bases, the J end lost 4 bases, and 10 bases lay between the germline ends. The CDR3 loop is CASSIAGAYNSPLHF. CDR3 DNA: TGTGCCAGTAGTATCGCAGGGGCGTATAATTCACCCCTCCACTTT.

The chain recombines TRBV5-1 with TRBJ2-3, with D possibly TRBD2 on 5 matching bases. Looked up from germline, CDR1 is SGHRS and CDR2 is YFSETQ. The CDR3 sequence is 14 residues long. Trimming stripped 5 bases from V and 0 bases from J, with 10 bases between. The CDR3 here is CASSPLASTDTQYF. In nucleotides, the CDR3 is TGCGCCAGCAGTCCGCTAGCCAGCACAGATACGCAGTATTTT.

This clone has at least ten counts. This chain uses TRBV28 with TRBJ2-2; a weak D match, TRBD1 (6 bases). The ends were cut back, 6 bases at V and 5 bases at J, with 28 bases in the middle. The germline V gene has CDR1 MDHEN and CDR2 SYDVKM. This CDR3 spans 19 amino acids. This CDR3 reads CASSAGPLRGGRVTGELFF. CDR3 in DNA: TGTGCCAGCAGCGCCGGACCCCTTCGAGGGGGAAGGGTTACCGGGGAGCTGTTTTTT. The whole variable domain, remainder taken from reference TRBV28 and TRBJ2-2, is DVKVTQSSRYLVKRTGEKVFLECVQDMDHENMFWYRQDPGLGLRLIYFSYDVKMKEKGDIPEGYSVSREKKERFSLILESASTNQTSMYLCASSAGPLRGGRVTGELFFGEGSRLTVL.

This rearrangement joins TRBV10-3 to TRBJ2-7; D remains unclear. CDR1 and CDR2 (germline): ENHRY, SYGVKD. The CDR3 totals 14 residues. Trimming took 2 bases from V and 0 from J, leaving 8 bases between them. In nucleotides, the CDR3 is TGTGCCATCAGTGAGCCACGCAGCTCCTACGAGCAGTACTTC. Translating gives CAISEPRSSYEQYF.

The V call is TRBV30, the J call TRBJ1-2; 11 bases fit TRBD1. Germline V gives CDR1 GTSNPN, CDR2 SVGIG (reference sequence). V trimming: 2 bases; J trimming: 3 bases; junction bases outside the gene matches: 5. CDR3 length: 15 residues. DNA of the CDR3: TGTGCCTGGAGTAAGGGACAGGGGGGAGACTATGGCTACACCTTC. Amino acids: CAWSKGQGGDYGYTF.

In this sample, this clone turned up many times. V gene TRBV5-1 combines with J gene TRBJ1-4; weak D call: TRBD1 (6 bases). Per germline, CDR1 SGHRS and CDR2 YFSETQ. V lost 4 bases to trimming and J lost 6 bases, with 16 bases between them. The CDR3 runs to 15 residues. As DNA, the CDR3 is TGCGCCAGCAGCGAGCCGGGGGGCCCGGATGAAAAACTGTTTTTT. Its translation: CASSEPGGPDEKLFF.

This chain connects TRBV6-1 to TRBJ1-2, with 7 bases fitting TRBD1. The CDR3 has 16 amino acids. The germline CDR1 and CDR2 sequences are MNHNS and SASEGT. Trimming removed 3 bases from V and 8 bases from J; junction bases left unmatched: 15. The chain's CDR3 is CASSDRTGWRLRGYTF. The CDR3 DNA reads TGTGCCAGCAGTGACAGGACAGGCTGGAGATTGCGGGGCTACACCTTC.

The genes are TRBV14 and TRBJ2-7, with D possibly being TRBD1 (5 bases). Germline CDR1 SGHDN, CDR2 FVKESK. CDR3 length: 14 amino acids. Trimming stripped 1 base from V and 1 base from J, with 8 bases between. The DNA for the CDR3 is TGTGCCAGCAGCCAAGTGTCAGGGTCCTACGAGCAGTACTTC. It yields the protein CASSQVSGSYEQYF.

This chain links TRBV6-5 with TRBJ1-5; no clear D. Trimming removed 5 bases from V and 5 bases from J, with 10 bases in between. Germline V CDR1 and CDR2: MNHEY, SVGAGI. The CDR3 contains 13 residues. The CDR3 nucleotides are TGTGCCAGCAGTATTACCCGGGATCAGCCCCAGCATTTT. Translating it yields CASSITRDQPQHF.

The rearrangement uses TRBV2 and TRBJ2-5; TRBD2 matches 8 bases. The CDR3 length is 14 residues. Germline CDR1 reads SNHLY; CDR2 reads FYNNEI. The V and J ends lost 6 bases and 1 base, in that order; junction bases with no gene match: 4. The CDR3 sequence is CASRETSGQETQYF. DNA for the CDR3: TGTGCCAGCAGGGAAACTAGCGGCCAAGAGACCCAGTACTTC.

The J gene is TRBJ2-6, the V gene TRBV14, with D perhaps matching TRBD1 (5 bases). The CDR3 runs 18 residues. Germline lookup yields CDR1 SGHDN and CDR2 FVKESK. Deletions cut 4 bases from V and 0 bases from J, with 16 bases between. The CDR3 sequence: CASSRTQGRRSGANVLTF. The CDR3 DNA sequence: TGTGCCAGCAGCCGAACTCAGGGTCGTCGCTCTGGGGCCAACGTCCTGACTTTC. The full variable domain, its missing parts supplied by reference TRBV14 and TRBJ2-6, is EAGVTQFPSHSVIEKGQTVTLRCDPISGHDNLYWYRRVMGKEIKFLLHFVKESKQDESGMPNNRFLAERTGGTYSTLKVQPAELEDSGVYFCASSRTQGRRSGANVLTFGAGSRLTVL.

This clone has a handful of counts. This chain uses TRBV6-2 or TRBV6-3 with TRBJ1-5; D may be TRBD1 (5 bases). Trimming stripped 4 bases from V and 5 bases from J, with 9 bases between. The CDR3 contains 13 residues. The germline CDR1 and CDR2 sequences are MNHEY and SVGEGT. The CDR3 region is CASSSWGDQPQHF. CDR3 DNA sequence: TGTGCCAGCAGTTCATGGGGGGATCAGCCCCAGCATTTT.

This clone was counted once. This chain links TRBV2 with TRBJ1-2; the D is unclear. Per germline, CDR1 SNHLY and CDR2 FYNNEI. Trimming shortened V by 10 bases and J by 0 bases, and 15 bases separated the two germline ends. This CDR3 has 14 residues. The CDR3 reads CATRERVANYGYTF. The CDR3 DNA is TGTGCCACCCGAGAGAGGGTAGCTAACTATGGCTACACCTTC.

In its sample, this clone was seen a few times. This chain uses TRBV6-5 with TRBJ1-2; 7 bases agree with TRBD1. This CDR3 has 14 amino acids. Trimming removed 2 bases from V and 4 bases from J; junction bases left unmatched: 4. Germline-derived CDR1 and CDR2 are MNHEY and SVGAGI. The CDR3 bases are TGTGCCAGCAGTTACACCACAGGGGCCTATGGCTACACCTTC. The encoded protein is CASSYTTGAYGYTF.

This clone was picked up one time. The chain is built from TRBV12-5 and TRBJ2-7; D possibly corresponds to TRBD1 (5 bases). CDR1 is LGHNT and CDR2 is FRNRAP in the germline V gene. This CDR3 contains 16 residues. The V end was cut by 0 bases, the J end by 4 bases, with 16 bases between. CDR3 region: CASGLVLGAEGYEQYF. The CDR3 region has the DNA TGTGCTAGTGGTTTGGTACTTGGGGCAGAAGGGTACGAGCAGTACTTC.